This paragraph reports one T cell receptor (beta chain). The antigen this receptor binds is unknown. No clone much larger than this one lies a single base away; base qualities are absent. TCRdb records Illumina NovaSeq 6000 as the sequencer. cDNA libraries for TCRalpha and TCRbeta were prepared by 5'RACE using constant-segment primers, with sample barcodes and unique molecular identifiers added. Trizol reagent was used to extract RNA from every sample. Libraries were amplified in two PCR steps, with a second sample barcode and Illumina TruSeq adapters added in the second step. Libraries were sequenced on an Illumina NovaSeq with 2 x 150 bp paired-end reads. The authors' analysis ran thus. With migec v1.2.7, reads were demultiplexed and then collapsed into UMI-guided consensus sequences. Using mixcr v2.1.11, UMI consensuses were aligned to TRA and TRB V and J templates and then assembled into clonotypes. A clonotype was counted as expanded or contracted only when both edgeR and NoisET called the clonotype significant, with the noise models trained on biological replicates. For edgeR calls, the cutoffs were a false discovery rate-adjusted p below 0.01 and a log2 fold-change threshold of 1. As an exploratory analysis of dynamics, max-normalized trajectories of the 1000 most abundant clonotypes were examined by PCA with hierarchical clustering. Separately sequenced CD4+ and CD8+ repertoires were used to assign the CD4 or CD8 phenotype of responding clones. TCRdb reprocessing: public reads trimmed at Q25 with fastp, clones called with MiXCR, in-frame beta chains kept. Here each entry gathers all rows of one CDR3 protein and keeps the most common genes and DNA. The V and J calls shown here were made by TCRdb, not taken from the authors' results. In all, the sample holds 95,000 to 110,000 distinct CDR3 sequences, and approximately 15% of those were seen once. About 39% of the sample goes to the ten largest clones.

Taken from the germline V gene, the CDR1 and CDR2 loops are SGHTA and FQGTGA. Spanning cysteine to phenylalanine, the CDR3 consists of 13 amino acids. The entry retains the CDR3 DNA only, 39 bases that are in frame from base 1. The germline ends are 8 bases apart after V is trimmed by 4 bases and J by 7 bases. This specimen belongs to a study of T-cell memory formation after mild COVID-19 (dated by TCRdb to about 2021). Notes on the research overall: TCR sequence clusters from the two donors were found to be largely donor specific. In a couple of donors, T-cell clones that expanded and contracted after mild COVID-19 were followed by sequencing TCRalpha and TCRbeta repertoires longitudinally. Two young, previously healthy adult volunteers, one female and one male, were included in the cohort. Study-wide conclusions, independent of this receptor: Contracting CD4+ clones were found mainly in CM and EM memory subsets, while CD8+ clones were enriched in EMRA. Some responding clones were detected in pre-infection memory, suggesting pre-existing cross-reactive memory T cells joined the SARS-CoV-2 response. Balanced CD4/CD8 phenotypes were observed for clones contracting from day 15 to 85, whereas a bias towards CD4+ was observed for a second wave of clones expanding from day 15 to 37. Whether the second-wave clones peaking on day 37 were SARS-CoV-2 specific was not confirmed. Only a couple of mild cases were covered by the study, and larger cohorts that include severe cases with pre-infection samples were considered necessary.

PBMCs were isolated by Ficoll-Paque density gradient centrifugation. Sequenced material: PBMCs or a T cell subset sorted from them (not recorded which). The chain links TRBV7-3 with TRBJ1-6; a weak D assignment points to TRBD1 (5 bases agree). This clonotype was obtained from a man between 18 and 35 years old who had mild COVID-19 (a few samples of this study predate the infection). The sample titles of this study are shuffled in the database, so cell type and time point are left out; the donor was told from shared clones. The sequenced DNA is TGTGCCAGCAGCTCTGGGGGGAATTCACCCCTCCACTTT. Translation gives CASSSGGNSPLHF. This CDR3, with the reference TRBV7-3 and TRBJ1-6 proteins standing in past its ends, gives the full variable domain GAGVSQTPSNKVTEKGKYVELRCDPISGHTALYWYRQSLGQGPEFLIYFQGTGAADDSGLPNDRFFAVRPEGSVSTLKIQRTERGDSAVYLCASSSGGNSPLHFGNGTRLTVT.